This T cell receptor beta chain stems from a study of OX40 agonist ivuxolimab in advanced cancers. In the study overall: Partial responses were recorded for three patients, including one with hepatocellular carcinoma and two with cutaneous melanoma.

V was pared by 4 bases and J by 4 bases, with 6 bases of the junction left unmatched. The CDR3 is 15 amino acids. Germline V CDR1 and CDR2: MNHEY, SMNVEV (reference sequence). The data were produced by immunoSEQ multiplex PCR, yet TCRdb's version contains in-frame clones alone and is incomplete. The table lists some 46,000 clones, 90% to 95% of them singletons. The sample in question was CD4+ or CD8+ T cells sorted from blood, obtained in a trial of the OX40 agonist ivuxolimab. This clonotype originated in an adult with an advanced solid tumor such as melanoma, head and neck, liver or kidney cancer. V is TRBV27 and J is TRBJ2-2; 7 nucleotides agree with TRBD1. The CDR3, as DNA: TGTGCCAGCAGTTCGACAGGGCCGAGCACCGGGGAGCTGTTTTTT. This sequence encodes CASSSTGPSTGELFF.